This T cell receptor beta chain was sequenced during a study of cytomegalovirus exposure and HLA in healthy donors. Primers included in the PCR were 60 Vbeta and 13 Jbeta primers. The repertoire was sequenced with immunoSEQ multiplex PCR; TCRdb's copy has only in-frame clones and lacks some. Seen here are 130,000 to 150,000 clones, just under 85% observed once, and the top ten hold around a tenth. This clone appeared once. V was clipped by 3 bases and J by 0 bases, with 13 bases between them. Germline V lookup: CDR1 MDHEN, CDR2 SYDVKM. CDR3 length equals 16 residues. The clonotype originates from a woman aged 60-70 years in good health and CMV-seropositive. V is TRBV28 and J is TRBJ2-3, with D possibly matching TRBD2 (5 bases). The sequenced sample was PBMCs. The CDR3 nucleotides are TGTGCCAGCAGTTTTGGACTGCATCTTAGCACAGATACGCAGTATTTT. Residues: CASSFGLHLSTDTQYF.